Shown below are 19 T cell receptor beta chains from a single sample sequenced in a study of blood T cell repertoires in COVID-19. Sequenced by immunoSEQ multiplex PCR; TCRdb stores in-frame clones only, minus some. The sample records around 100,000 clones, approximately 86% being singletons. Sequencing was done on a sample of PBMCs or T cells enriched from blood (not recorded which). The receptors were gathered from a woman aged 45-65 years who had recovered from COVID-19.

This clone showed up just a few times. The chain recombines TRBV6-5 with TRBJ1-2; 7 bases line up with TRBD1. Germline trimming cut 5 bases from V and 8 bases from J; bases unmatched to any gene: 14. The germline gives CDR1 MNHEY, CDR2 SVGAGI. The length of the CDR3 is 15 residues. The CDR3 sequence is CASSRRQGGFGGYTF. The CDR3 DNA sequence: TGTGCCAGCAGTCGTCGACAGGGTGGATTCGGGGGCTACACCTTC.

V usage is TRBV30 and J usage is TRBJ2-1, with 10 bases aligning to TRBD2. CDR1 is GTSNPN and CDR2 is SVGIG in the germline V gene (reference sequence). This CDR3 comprises 15 residues. With V trimmed by 2 bases and J by 6 bases, 7 bases remained unmatched. The CDR3 region is CAWSSKLAGSNEQFF. The CDR3, as DNA: TGTGCCTGGAGTAGTAAACTAGCGGGGTCCAATGAGCAGTTCTTC.

This chain joins TRBV29-1 and TRBJ2-7; 10 bases line up with TRBD1. The J segment lost 7 bases and the V segment lost 7 bases, leaving 7 bases of the junction unmatched. CDR1 and CDR2 from the germline V gene are SQVTM and ANQGSEA. The CDR3 loop spans 12 amino acids. The CDR3 DNA sequence: TGCAGCGCTGGACAGGGGGGTAGGGAGCAGTACTTC. Amino acid sequence: CSAGQGGREQYF.

The chain combines TRBV21-1 with TRBJ1-3. TRBV21-1 is noted as a pseudogene. This CDR3 region has 18 residues. DNA of the CDR3: TGTGCCAGCAGCAAAGACCGGGGTACCATCTACTCTGGAAACACCATATATTTT. This translates into CASSKDRGTIYSGNTIYF.

The gene calls are TRBV3-1 (or the pseudogene TRBV3-2) and TRBJ2-7; D call uncertain. CDR1 is LGHDT and CDR2 is YNNKEL in the germline V gene (reference sequence). This CDR3 has 13 amino acids. V lost 3 bases and J lost 6, with 12 bases in between. The CDR3 nucleotides read TGTGCCAGCAGCCACCTGGGTAGCATCGAGCAGTACTTC. Its translation is CASSHLGSIEQYF.

The chain couples TRBV27 to TRBJ1-5; tentative D call: TRBD1 (5 bases). The CDR3 runs 14 residues. Trimming pared 2 bases from V and 5 bases from J, leaving 10 bases between. The germline CDR1 and CDR2 sequences are MNHEY and SMNVEV (reference sequence). This CDR3 reads CASSLGAGDQPQHF. In nucleotides, the CDR3 is TGTGCCAGCAGTTTAGGGGCGGGAGATCAGCCCCAGCATTTT.

This chain connects TRBV9 to TRBJ2-2; D is unresolved. This CDR3 has 16 residues. Trimming pared 0 bases from V and 0 bases from J, leaving 9 bases between. Germline CDR1 is SGDLS and CDR2 is YYNGEE. The DNA for the CDR3 is TGTGCCAGCAGCGTAGTGCCAGATTCGAACACCGGGGAGCTGTTTTTT. Its protein is CASSVVPDSNTGELFF.

The V and J genes are TRBV7-9 and TRBJ2-5; possibly TRBD1 for D (7 bases). V lost 0 bases and J lost 3, with 11 bases in between. The germline CDR1 and CDR2 sequences are SEHNR and FQNEAQ (reference sequence). The CDR3 is made up of 15 amino acids. CDR3 in amino acids: CASSLAGGGEETQYF. For the CDR3, the DNA is TGTGCCAGCAGCTTAGCCGGAGGGGGCGAAGAGACCCAGTACTTC.

The chain uses TRBV3-1 (or the pseudogene TRBV3-2) and TRBJ1-1; 7 bases agree with TRBD1. Germline V gives CDR1 LGHDT, CDR2 YNNKEL (reference sequence). This CDR3 is built from 14 residues. V lost 3 bases and J lost 2; bases outside the gene matches: 3. CDR3 sequence reads: CASSQQGGNTEAFF. CDR3 sequence (DNA): TGTGCCAGCAGCCAGCAGGGGGGTAACACTGAAGCTTTCTTT.

This chain joins TRBV3-1 (or the pseudogene TRBV3-2) and TRBJ2-7, with 11 bases lining up with TRBD2. The CDR3 covers 15 residues. The trim removed 0 bases at V and 3 bases at J, leaving 1 base unmatched. The germline gives CDR1 LGHDT, CDR2 YNNKEL (reference sequence). The CDR3 reads CASSQEGLAVYEQYF. The CDR3 coding sequence is TGTGCCAGCAGCCAAGAGGGACTAGCGGTCTACGAGCAGTACTTC.

A remark on this clone: The same CDR3 can be traced to other DNA sequences in this sample. The chain carries TRBV27 and TRBJ2-6; 9 bases line up with TRBD1. This CDR3 comprises 18 residues. CDR1 is MNHEY, CDR2 SMNVEV, per germline (reference sequence). V shed 4 bases, J shed 0 bases, and the junction held 7 bases outside the gene matches. CDR3 sequence reads: CASSWGRDRASGANVLTF. CDR3 DNA: TGTGCCAGCAGTTGGGGCAGGGACAGGGCCTCTGGGGCCAACGTCCTGACTTTC.

This clone was detected a few times. The genes are TRBV27 and TRBJ2-2; perhaps TRBD1 as D (6 bases). Germline CDR1 reads MNHEY; CDR2 reads SMNVEV (reference sequence). Trimming pared 6 bases from V and 5 bases from J, leaving 16 bases between. The CDR3 consists of 15 residues. The CDR3 loop reads CASSLQGTQTGELFF. For the CDR3, the DNA is TGTGCCAGCAGCCTACAGGGTACCCAGACCGGGGAGCTGTTTTTT.

This clone was counted once. The V gene is TRBV29-1, the J gene TRBJ2-1, with D tentatively TRBD2 (6 bases). There are 15 residues in the CDR3. Germline assignment: CDR1 SQVTM and CDR2 ANQGSEA. The germline V and J ends were trimmed by 5 bases and 0 bases, with 14 bases remaining between them. This chain's CDR3 is CSVSREPRSYNEQFF. The DNA of the CDR3 is TGCAGCGTTTCACGGGAGCCTCGCTCCTACAATGAGCAGTTCTTC.

The V and J genes are TRBV19 and TRBJ1-5; 8 positions match TRBD1. J gave up 5 bases and V 5 bases, and 2 bases lay outside the gene matches. The CDR3 contains 13 residues. Germline CDR1 LNHDA, CDR2 SQIVND (reference sequence). CDR3 region: CASSPDRDQPQHF. CDR3 nucleotide sequence: TGTGCCAGTAGTCCGGACAGGGATCAGCCCCAGCATTTT. Looking up the rest from reference TRBV19 and TRBJ1-5 gives the full variable domain: DGGITQSPKYLFRKEGQNVTLSCEQNLNHDAMYWYRQDPGQGLRLIYYSQIVNDFQKGDIAEGYSVSREKKESFPLTVTSAQKNPTAFYLCASSPDRDQPQHFGDGTRLSIL.

This rearrangement joins TRBV6-1 to TRBJ1-6; 9 bases are a match to TRBD1. Trimming at V came to 6 bases and at J to 9 bases, leaving 0 bases not matched to a gene. The CDR3 length is 12 residues. Germline V gene data show CDR1 as MNHNS and CDR2 as SASEGT. CDR3 amino acids: CASRGQGSPLHF. The CDR3 coding sequence is TGTGCCAGCAGGGGACAGGGTTCACCCCTCCACTTT.

The rearrangement joins TRBV29-1 to TRBJ2-5, with 9 bases fitting TRBD2. Germline trimming cut 7 bases from V and 2 bases from J; bases unmatched to any gene: 14. Germline V lookup: CDR1 SQVTM, CDR2 ANQGSEA. CDR3 length: 16 residues. The CDR3 DNA is TGCAGCGCGCAAACCCTCCAGCGGGGGGCACAAGAGACCCAGTACTTC. This codes for CSAQTLQRGAQETQYF.

The V call is TRBV28, the J call TRBJ2-6, with 7 bases that match TRBD1. The V segment lost 4 bases and the J segment 0 bases; nucleotides outside the gene matches: 12. Germline V gives CDR1 MDHEN, CDR2 SYDVKM. The CDR3 has 19 residues. The CDR3 coding sequence is TGTGCCAGCAGTTCCACCCGGGACAGATACCTCTCTGGGGCCAACGTCCTGACTTTC. This codes for CASSSTRDRYLSGANVLTF.

This clone appeared a single time. The chain couples TRBV25-1 to TRBJ1-4, with D possibly being TRBD1 (6 bases). The CDR3 runs to 15 residues. V lost 8 bases and J lost 2, with 15 bases in between. Germline values: CDR1 MGHDK, CDR2 SYGVNS. CDR3: CASRTQGSTNEKLFF. For the CDR3, the DNA is TGTGCCAGCCGAACTCAGGGGTCCACTAATGAAAAACTGTTTTTT.

This clone was recorded a few times. This chain uses TRBV3-1 (or the pseudogene TRBV3-2) with TRBJ1-5; D remains unclear. The CDR3 length is 14 residues. Germline V lookup: CDR1 LGHDT, CDR2 YNNKEL (reference sequence). V lost 4 bases and J 9 bases, leaving 16 bases between the germline ends. CDR3 residues: CASSLDLSEGPQHF. The CDR3 DNA reads as TGTGCCAGCAGCCTCGACCTCTCGGAGGGGCCCCAGCATTTT.